A selection of T cell receptor beta chains follows, all from one sample in a study of T cells after yellow fever vaccination. In TCRdb, the 5' RACE reads were re-called with MiXCR into one record per CDR3 protein. The table includes 300,000 to 400,000 distinct CDR3 sequences, under 7.5% detected once. Source: PBMCs, taken 5 days after the yellow fever booster vaccination. The receptor source for this set is a man aged 25-40 years who received the YFV17D yellow fever vaccine. Each CDR3 is given with its conserved first and last residue. Clone sizes are given selectively: once, few, many, or a class where the clone is expanded.

few | TRBJ2-7 | TRBV5-1 | CASSLRGLKEQYF
few | TRBJ2-2 | TRBV29-1 | CSVTPGLAGHGELFF
- | TRBJ2-3 | TRBV12-3/TRBV12-4 | CASRLAGGADTQYF
many | TRBJ2-3 | TRBV10-3 | CAIRRGAEGSADTQYF
many | TRBJ2-7 | TRBV27 | CASRLTANEQYF
few | TRBJ2-2 | TRBV12-3/TRBV12-4 | CASSYEAGVWTGELFF
- | TRBJ1-1 | TRBV20-1 | CSARDPGELNTEAFF
many | TRBJ2-5 | TRBV20-1 | CSARRGQPKETQYF
- | TRBJ2-7 | TRBV9 | CARTPSGAMRHSYEQYF
- | TRBJ2-7 | TRBV5-6 | CASSPAAGFETNSREQYF
few | TRBJ2-1 | TRBV9 | CASSGTPGGHEQFF
- | TRBJ2-7 | TRBV20-1 | CSARDSAVLSYEQYF
few | TRBJ1-2 | TRBV7-9 | CASSLAVSLFGYTF
few | TRBJ2-3 | TRBV6-1 | CASFAGGGTDTQYF
- | TRBJ1-6 | TRBV20-1 | CSARLRGSSRSPLHF
many | TRBJ2-1 | TRBV4-3 | CASSSGTSGRAGYNEQFF
few | TRBJ2-2 | TRBV19 | CASIRKAGSGELFF
many | TRBJ2-5 | TRBV29-1 | CSVDEGLETQYF
few | TRBJ2-1 | TRBV5-1 | CASSQQLLGTRYNEQFF
few | TRBJ2-3 | TRBV11-1 | CASSLNVDTQYF
many | TRBJ2-7 | TRBV7-2 | CASSRVGSSYEQYF
few | TRBJ2-1 | TRBV20-1 | CSARPSGRPNEQFF
few | TRBJ1-5 | TRBV9 | CASSVGGANNQPQHF
few | TRBJ2-7 | TRBV7-2 | CASSPQLHSGYEQYF
- | TRBJ2-7 | TRBV7-9 | CASSLAGSRDNEQYF
few | TRBJ2-4 | TRBV14 | CASSTGDRGGIQYF
few | TRBJ2-2 | TRBV5-1 | CASSLGLGTSPNLNTGELFF
- | TRBJ2-2 | TRBV12-3/TRBV12-4 | CASSLALARRPKNTGELFF
- | TRBJ1-1 | TRBV11-2 | CASSPWTGTNTEAFF
- | TRBJ2-7 | TRBV20-1 | CSALYPGGRSYEQYF
- | TRBJ2-7 | TRBV7-2 | CASSLAVLAGASYEQYF
- | TRBJ2-7 | TRBV20-1 | CCARDRVSYYEQYF
few | TRBJ2-7 | TRBV6-2/TRBV6-3 | CASRSRDWSSYEQYF
- | TRBJ1-6 | TRBV18 | CASSPNRQGNSPLHF
many | TRBJ2-5 | TRBV7-2 | CASSLNRGETQYF
- | TRBJ2-1 | TRBV5-1 | CASSLGGTSGNNEQFF